Listed below are T cell receptor beta chains from one sample, sequenced in a study of shared clonotypes between healthy human individuals. Sequencing used immunoSEQ multiplex PCR; TCRdb keeps in-frame clones, though not all of them. Altogether about 1.5 million clones are present, roughly 96% being singletons, with the ten largest covering approximately 1.2%. Sequencing was carried out using naive CD4+ T cells sorted from blood. These receptor sequences come from a man in his thirties or forties in good health. CDR3s include the opening cysteine and the closing phenylalanine or tryptophan. Fields, in order: J gene, V gene, clone size, D gene, CDR3 DNA, CDR3 protein. D genes are given only for firm matches. Size is stated for part of the rows, as once, few or many counts, or as a class when the clone is expanded.

TRBJ2-3,TRBV18,NA,NA,TGTGCCAGCTCACCACCGTCAGGGAGCACAGATACGCAGTATTTT,CASSPPSGSTDTQYF
TRBJ2-3,TRBV9,NA,TRBD2,TGTGCCAGCAGCGCACTAGCGGGAGGAACAGATACGCAGTATTTT,CASSALAGGTDTQYF
TRBJ2-5,TRBV5-1,NA,TRBD2,TGCGCCAGCAGCTTAGGACTAGCGGGCCCACAAGAGACCCAGTACTTC,CASSLGLAGPQETQYF
TRBJ2-2,TRBV11-2,NA,TRBD2,TGTGCCAGCAGCCCCAAGACTAGCGCGACGAACACCGGGGAGCTGTTTTTT,CASSPKTSATNTGELFF
TRBJ1-1,TRBV7-3,NA,NA,TGTGCCAGCAGCTCTAGGGGTGCGGGCACTGAAGCTTTCTTT,CASSSRGAGTEAFF
TRBJ2-3,TRBV19,NA,NA,TGTGCCAGTAGTATAATTGGGCGATGGGGAGAACAGACCACAGATACGCAGTATTTT,CASSIIGRWGEQTTDTQYF
TRBJ2-1,TRBV25-1,NA,TRBD2,TGTGCCAGCAGTGACTCTAGGGGTAGCGGGACATTTGAGCAGTTCTTC,CASSDSRGSGTFEQFF
TRBJ2-1,TRBV28,NA,NA,TGTGCCAGCCAGGACTTAAACGTCCCCTACAATGAGCAGTTCTTC,CASQDLNVPYNEQFF
TRBJ2-2,TRBV5-1,NA,NA,TGCGCCAGCAGCTTATCAGGGAACACCGGGGAGCTGTTTTTT,CASSLSGNTGELFF
TRBJ2-1,TRBV6-5,NA,TRBD1,TGTGCCAGCAGTTACTCCGGAAGGGGGCACGATGAGCAGTTCTTC,CASSYSGRGHDEQFF
TRBJ2-7,TRBV7-9,NA,NA,TGTGCCAGCAGCTTAGAGATTCAGGGGGGTTTTTACGAGCAGTACTTC,CASSLEIQGGFYEQYF
TRBJ2-2,TRBV6-1,NA,NA,TGTGCCAGCCTGGATTCGAACACCGGGGAGCTGTTTTTT,CASLDSNTGELFF
TRBJ2-3,TRBV6-1,NA,NA,TGTGCCAGCAGTCTGGACAGATATAGCACAGATACGCAGTATTTT,CASSLDRYSTDTQYF
TRBJ2-5,TRBV6-4,NA,TRBD2,TGTGCCAGCAGCCCGTTAGCGGGAGACCGAGAGACCCAGTACTTC,CASSPLAGDRETQYF
TRBJ2-3,TRBV5-1,NA,TRBD1,TGCGCCAGCAGCCCTCAGGACAGGAGCACAGATACGCAGTATTTT,CASSPQDRSTDTQYF
TRBJ2-3,TRBV28,NA,NA,TGTGCCAGCAGTACCTACGGGAGCACAGATACGCAGTATTTT,CASSTYGSTDTQYF
TRBJ1-2,TRBV5-1,NA,TRBD1,TGCGCCAGTACAGGGGGGATGGTTAACTATGGCTACACCTTC,CASTGGMVNYGYTF
TRBJ2-7,TRBV7-2,NA,NA,TGTGCCAGCAGCCTACCCGGACGGAGTGCCTACGAGCAGTACTTC,CASSLPGRSAYEQYF
TRBJ2-7,TRBV28,many,TRBD1,TGTGCCTCTACCCTCGACAGGGTGGACGACGAGCAGTACTTC,CASTLDRVDDEQYF
TRBJ2-5,TRBV9,NA,NA,TGTGCCAGCAGCGTAGACCCCAGGGAGACCCAGTACTTC,CASSVDPRETQYF
TRBJ2-7,TRBV11-2,few,NA,TGTGCCAGCAGCTTAGGGCAAACCTACGAGCAGTACTTC,CASSLGQTYEQYF
TRBJ2-1,TRBV14,NA,TRBD2,TGTGCCAGCAGCCCCACAGCGGGATCCTACAATGAGCAGTTCTTC,CASSPTAGSYNEQFF
TRBJ1-5,TRBV19,NA,TRBD1,TGTGCCAGTAGTATTAGACAGGGGCCTAATCAGCCCCAGCATTTT,CASSIRQGPNQPQHF
TRBJ2-6,TRBV29-1,NA,NA,TGCAGCGTCAGAGGGTCCTCTGGGGCCAACGTCCTGACTTTC,CSVRGSSGANVLTF